This T cell receptor beta chain stems from a study of cytomegalovirus exposure and HLA in healthy donors (dated by TCRdb to about 2017). A note on the overall study: A later analysis indicated that the 130 or so validation repertoires were generated on the platform also employed for the 670 or so repertoires of the first cohort. To predict cytomegalovirus infection status, the study combined high-throughput TCR immunosequencing, statistical association of individual TCRs with disease status, and machine learning. In addition to the first cohort of 650 to 750 subjects, a separate validation cohort of 120 different subjects was used. The study aimed to test whether cataloging public T cell receptors could reveal signatures of past pathogen exposure.

Broader findings and caveats from the paper: In the study, some 180 TCR beta chains were listed as associated with cytomegalovirus. The authors suggested that the approach could potentially be extended to other disease states and immunological phenotypes. A later analysis found that TCRs clustered in the first cohort also tended to co-occur in the 95 to 150 validation repertoires, with 94% of cluster scores above 0. Across donors, most TCR sequences were observed very rarely, whereas some public TCRs were present in many individuals. All 120 or so repertoires were used to score co-occurrence in the validation cohort in a later analysis, because that analysis had no HLA typing for the cohort. In vitro tests confirmed that a few of the cytomegalovirus-associated TCR beta chains recognize cytomegalovirus antigens. In both the original and validation cohorts, the classifier was reported to diagnose cytomegalovirus status with high specificity and sensitivity.

The donors were included in the validation cohort of approximately 120 subjects, a group kept apart from the roughly 700-subject first cohort. The library was obtained by the immunoSEQ multiplex PCR assay. The authors' analysis ran thus. To diagnose cytomegalovirus status from the catalog of TCR beta chain sequences, a statistical classification framework was built. Held by TCRdb, this immuneACCESS table contains in-frame sequences only and omits some clones. Under half of the omission traces to an unresolved V gene where checked; the cause of the rest is unknown. V, J and clone size derive from that table, while D and trimming were established from the DNA sequence. The sample has 90,000 to 150,000 clones on record, 80% to 90% of them singletons. The ten most abundant clones make up approximately 4.5% of the sample. The CDR3 covers 13 residues, taking in both the cysteine and the phenylalanine. The kept DNA is CDR3 alone, 39 bases in frame from the first base. Trimming removed 0 bases from V and 7 bases from J, leaving 6 bases between the germline ends. The germline V gene provides CDR1 MNHEY and CDR2 SVGAGI.

Comments on this clone: Its antigen is still unknown. No base qualities exist here, and no much larger clone lies one base off it.

The rearranged segments are TRBV6-5 and TRBJ2-2, with the identity of the D gene unclear. Sequences were obtained from PBMCs. This clonotype originated in a man younger than 35 in good health and CMV-seropositive. The nucleotide sequence is TGTGCCAGCAGTTACTCGAGTCTCGGGGAGCTGTTTTTT. The translation is CASSYSSLGELFF.